This T cell receptor beta chain originates from a study of CD8+CD57+ T cells in acquired aplastic anemia (dated by TCRdb to about 2018). Background on the whole study: On average, sorted CD4+ and CD8+ cells yielded approximately 3 ug of extracted DNA, with a range of about 0.19 to 30 ug. An average of roughly 10 million reads for CD4+ cells and approximately 12 million reads for CD8+ cells was obtained from healthy donor samples. Broader findings and caveats from the paper: Some 27 CD8+ CDR3 sequences were found in both patients and controls but appeared to be highly expressed in patients and within the immunodominant clones of the patients. Patients and healthy controls showed no significant difference in CD8+ Simpson's diversity (P=0.060).

The cysteine opens and the phenylalanine closes a CDR3 of 13 amino acids. CDR3 DNA only is kept here, 39 bases in frame from base 1. Trimming at the junction amounts to 5 bases on V and 2 bases on J, and the germline ends lie 9 bases apart. The germline V gene yields MNHNS for CDR1 and SASEGT for CDR2. This clonotype occurred many times. It has no known antigen specificity. One base away there is no much larger clone; base qualities are not given. The study deep-sequenced TCR repertoires of sorted CD4+ and CD8+ blood T cells from severe aplastic anemia patients and healthy subjects. Ficoll-Paque density gradient centrifugation was used to isolate peripheral blood mononuclear cells. Before DNA was extracted, CD4+ and CD8+ T cells were sorted using either FACS or magnetic beads. Genomic DNA was used as template for profiling of TCR beta VDJ combinations and CDR3 sequences. TCR repertoire sequencing was run on an Illumina HiSeq 2000. As for the authors' bioinformatics: Repertoires were assessed using TRBV/TRBJ rearrangement plots, CDR3 size and DJ length profiles, and Simpson's diversity index. The most abundant DNA sequence in the deep sequencing data was defined as the immunodominant clone. CDR3 amino acid sequences were checked for sharing between subjects and were compared against published repertoires and the VDJdb database. TCRdb passed the public sequencing reads through fastp at Q25 and MiXCR, retaining productive beta sequences. Identical CDR3 proteins give one entry, which carries the most common genes and DNA. The V and J calls were not made by the authors but by TCRdb's processing. A total of fewer than 250,000 distinct CDR3 sequences appear in this sample, less than 70% of them only once. More than 15% of the sample is held by the ten biggest clonotypes.

The sequence came from a human donor in good health, serving as a control. Specimen: sorted CD4+, CD8+, or CD8+CD57+ T cells (not recorded which) from PBMCs. The chain is encoded by TRBV6-1 joined to TRBJ2-5; 6 matching bases give a weak D call of TRBD1. This receptor has the CDR3 CASSSGQQETQYF. The sequence in DNA is TGTGCCAGCAGTAGCGGACAGCAAGAGACCCAGTACTTC.